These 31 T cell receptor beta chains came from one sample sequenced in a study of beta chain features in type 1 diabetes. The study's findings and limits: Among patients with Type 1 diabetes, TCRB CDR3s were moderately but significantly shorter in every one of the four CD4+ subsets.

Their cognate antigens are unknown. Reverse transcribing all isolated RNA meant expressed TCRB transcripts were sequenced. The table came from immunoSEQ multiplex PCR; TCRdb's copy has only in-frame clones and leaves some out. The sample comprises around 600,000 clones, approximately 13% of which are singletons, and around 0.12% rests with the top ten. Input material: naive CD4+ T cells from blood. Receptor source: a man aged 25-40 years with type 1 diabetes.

CDR3 sequence reads: CASSLAGLAADTQYF. CDR3 bases: TGTGCCAGCAGCTTAGCGGGACTAGCGGCAGATACGCAGTATTTT. The V call is TRBV7-2, the J call TRBJ2-3; 11 nucleotides align to TRBD2. Germline loops: CDR1 SGHTA, CDR2 FQGNSA. The CDR3 is made up of 15 amino acids. With 0 bases clipped from V and 4 bases from J, the junction kept 0 bases outside the gene matches.

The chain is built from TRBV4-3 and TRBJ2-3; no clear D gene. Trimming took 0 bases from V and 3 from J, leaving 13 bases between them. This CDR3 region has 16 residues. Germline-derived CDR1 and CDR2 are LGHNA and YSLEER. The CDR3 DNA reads TGCGCCAGCAGCCAAGAAAAGAGTAGGAAGACAGATACGCAGTATTTT. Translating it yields CASSQEKSRKTDTQYF.

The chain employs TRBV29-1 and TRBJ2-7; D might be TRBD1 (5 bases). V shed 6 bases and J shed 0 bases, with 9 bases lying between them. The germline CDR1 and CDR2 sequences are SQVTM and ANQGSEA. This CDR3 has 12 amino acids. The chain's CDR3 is CSVTGPSYEQYF. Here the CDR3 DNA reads TGCAGCGTCACAGGACCCTCCTACGAGCAGTACTTC.

CDR3 sequence: CASSPPGPKPYEQYF. Here the CDR3 DNA reads TGTGCCAGCAGCCCCCCCGGGCCGAAGCCCTACGAGCAGTACTTC. The chain is built from TRBV7-2 and TRBJ2-7; D remains ambiguous. The germline V and J ends were trimmed by 5 bases and 2 bases, with 16 bases remaining between them. From germline, CDR1 is SGHTA and CDR2 FQGNSA. This CDR3 is built from 15 residues.

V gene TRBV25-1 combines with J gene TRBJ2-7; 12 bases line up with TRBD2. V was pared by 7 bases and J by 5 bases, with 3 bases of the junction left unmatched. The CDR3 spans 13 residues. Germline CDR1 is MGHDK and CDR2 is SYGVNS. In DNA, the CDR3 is TGTGCCAGCAAAGCTAGCGGGGGGGACGAGCAGTACTTC. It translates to CASKASGGDEQYF.

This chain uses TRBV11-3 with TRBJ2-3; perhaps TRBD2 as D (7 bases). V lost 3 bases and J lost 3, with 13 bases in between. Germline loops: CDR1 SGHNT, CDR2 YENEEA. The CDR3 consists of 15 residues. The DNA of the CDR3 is TGTGCCAGCAGCTTCGCGGGGGCGGGGACAGATACGCAGTATTTT. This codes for CASSFAGAGTDTQYF.

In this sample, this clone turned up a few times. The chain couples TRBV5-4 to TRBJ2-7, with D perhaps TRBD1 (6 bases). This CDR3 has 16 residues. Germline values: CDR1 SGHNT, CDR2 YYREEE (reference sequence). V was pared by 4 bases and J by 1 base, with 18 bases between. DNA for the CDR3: TGTGCCAGCAGCACTCAAACAGGGAGTGGGTCCTACGAGCAGTACTTC. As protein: CASSTQTGSGSYEQYF.

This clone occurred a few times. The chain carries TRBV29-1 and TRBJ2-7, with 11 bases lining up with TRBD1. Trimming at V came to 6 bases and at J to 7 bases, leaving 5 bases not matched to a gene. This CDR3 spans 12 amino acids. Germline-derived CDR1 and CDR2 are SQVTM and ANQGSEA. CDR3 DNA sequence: TGCAGCGTAGCCGGGACAGGGGGGGAGCAGTACTTC. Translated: CSVAGTGGEQYF.

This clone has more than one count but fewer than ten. The CDR3 region is CASSLGTSGYTDTQYF. The CDR3 nucleotides read TGTGCCAGCAGCTTAGGGACTAGCGGATACACAGATACGCAGTATTTT. The gene calls are TRBV7-2 and TRBJ2-3; 10 bases agree with TRBD2. CDR1 SGHTA and CDR2 FQGNSA come from the germline V gene. Trimming took 1 base from V and 2 from J; bases not matched to a gene: 3. The CDR3 length is 16 residues.

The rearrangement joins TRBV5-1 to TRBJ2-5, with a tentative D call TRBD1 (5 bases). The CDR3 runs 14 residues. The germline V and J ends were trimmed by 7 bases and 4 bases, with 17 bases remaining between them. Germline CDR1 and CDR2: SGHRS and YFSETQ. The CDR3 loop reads CASQLGPGRETQYF. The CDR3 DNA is TGCGCCAGCCAACTCGGGCCAGGGCGAGAGACCCAGTACTTC.

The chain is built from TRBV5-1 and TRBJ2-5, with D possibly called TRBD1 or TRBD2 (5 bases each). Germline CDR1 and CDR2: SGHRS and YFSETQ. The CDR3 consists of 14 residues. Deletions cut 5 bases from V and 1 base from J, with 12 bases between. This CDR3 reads CASRGGTVQETQYF. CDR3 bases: TGCGCCAGCAGAGGTGGGACGGTCCAAGAGACCCAGTACTTC.

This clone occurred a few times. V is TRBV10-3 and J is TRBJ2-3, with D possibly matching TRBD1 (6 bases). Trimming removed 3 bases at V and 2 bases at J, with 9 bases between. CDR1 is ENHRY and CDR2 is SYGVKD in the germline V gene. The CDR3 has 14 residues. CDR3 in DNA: TGTGCCATCAGTGAAGGGGGACACACAGATACGCAGTATTTT. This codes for CAISEGGHTDTQYF.

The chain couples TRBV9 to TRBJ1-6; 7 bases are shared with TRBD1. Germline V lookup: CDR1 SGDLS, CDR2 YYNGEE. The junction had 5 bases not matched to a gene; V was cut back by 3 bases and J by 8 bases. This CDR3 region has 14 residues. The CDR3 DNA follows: TGTGCCAGCAGCGCTTATACAGGGGATTCACCCCTCCACTTT. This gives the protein CASSAYTGDSPLHF.

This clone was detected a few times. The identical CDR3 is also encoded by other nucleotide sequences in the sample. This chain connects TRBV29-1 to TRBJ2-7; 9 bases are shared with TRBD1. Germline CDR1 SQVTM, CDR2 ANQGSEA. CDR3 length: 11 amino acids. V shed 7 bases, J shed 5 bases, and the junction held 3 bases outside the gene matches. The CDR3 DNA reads TGCAGCGGGGGACAGGGTGACGAGCAGTACTTC. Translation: CSGGQGDEQYF.

The CDR3 DNA reads as TGCGCCAGCAGCTTGGATCGCAGGGGCCAGAACACTGAAGCTTTCTTT. Its protein product is CASSLDRRGQNTEAFF. The chain joins TRBV5-1 to TRBJ1-1; TRBD1 is a possible D gene (6 bases). Germline lookup yields CDR1 SGHRS and CDR2 YFSETQ. There are 16 residues in the CDR3. V lost 0 bases to trimming and J lost 1 base, with 13 bases between them.

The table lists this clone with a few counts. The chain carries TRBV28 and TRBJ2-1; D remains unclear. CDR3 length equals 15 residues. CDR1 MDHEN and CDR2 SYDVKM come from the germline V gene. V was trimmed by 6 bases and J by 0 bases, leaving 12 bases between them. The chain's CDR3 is CASRRFKTSYNEQFF. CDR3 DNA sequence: TGTGCCAGCAGACGTTTTAAAACCTCCTACAATGAGCAGTTCTTC.

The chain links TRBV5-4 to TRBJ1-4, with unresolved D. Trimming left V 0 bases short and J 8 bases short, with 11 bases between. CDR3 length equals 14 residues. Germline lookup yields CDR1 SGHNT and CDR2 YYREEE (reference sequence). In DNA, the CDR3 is TGTGCCAGCAGCTTGGCTGGGGTCGGAGAAAAACTGTTTTTT. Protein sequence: CASSLAGVGEKLFF.

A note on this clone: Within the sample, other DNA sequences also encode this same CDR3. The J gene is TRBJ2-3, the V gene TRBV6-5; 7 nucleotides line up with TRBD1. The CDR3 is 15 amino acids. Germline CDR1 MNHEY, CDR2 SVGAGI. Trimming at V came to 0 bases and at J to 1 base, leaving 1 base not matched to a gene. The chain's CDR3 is CASSYSGQRTDTQYF. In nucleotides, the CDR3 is TGTGCCAGCAGTTACTCGGGACAGCGCACAGATACGCAGTATTTT.

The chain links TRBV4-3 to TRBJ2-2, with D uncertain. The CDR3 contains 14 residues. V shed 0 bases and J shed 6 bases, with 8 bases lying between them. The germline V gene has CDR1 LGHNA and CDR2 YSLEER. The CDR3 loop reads CASSQDPGAGELFF. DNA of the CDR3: TGCGCCAGCAGCCAAGATCCAGGCGCCGGGGAGCTGTTTTTT.

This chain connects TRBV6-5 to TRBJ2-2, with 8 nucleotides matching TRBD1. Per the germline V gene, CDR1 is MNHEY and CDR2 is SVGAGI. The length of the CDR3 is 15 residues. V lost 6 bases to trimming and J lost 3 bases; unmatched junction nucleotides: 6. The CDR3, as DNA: TGTGCCAGCAGAACAGGGGGAGTCGACACCGGGGAGCTGTTTTTT. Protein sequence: CASRTGGVDTGELFF.

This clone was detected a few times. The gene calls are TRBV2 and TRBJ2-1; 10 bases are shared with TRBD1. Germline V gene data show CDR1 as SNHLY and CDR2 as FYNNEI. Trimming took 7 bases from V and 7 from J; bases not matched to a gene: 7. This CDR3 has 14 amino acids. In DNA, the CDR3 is TGTGCCAGCACCGTGACAGGGGGCGTGAATGAGCAGTTCTTC. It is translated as CASTVTGGVNEQFF.

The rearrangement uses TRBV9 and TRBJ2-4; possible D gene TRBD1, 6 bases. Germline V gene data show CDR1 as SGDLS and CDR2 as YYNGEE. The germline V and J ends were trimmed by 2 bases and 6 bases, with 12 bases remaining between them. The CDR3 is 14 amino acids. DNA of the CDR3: TGTGCCAGCAGCGTGACAGGCCAAACAAACATTCAGTACTTC. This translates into CASSVTGQTNIQYF.

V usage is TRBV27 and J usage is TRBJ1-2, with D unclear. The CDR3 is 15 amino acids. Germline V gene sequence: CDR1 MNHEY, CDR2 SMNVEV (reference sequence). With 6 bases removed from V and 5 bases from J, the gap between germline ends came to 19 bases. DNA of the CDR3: TGTGCCAGCAGAAGAGGCGGAACAGCCTCATATGGCTACACCTTC. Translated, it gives CASRRGGTASYGYTF.

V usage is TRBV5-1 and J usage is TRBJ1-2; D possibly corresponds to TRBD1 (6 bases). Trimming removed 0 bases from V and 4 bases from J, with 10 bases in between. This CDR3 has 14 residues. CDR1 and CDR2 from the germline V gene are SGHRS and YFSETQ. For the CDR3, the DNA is TGCGCCAGCAGCTTGGAAGGGGGTAGCTATGGCTACACCTTC. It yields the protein CASSLEGGSYGYTF.

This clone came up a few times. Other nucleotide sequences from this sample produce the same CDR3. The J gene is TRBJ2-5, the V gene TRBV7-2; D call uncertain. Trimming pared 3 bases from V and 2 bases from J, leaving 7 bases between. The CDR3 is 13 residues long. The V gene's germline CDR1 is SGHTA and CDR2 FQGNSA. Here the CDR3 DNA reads TGTGCCAGCAGCTTGGCACAGCAAGAGACCCAGTACTTC. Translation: CASSLAQQETQYF.

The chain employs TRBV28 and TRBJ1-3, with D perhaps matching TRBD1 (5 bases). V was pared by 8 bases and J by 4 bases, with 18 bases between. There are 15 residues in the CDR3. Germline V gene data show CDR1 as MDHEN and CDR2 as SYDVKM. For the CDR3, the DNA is TGTGCCAGCCGCGGGGGGGTCCTGCGGGGAAACACCATATATTTT. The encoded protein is CASRGGVLRGNTIYF.

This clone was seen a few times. CDR3 in DNA: TGTGCCAGCTCACCAGAGACTAGCGGGCTCCACGAGCAGTACTTC. Residues: CASSPETSGLHEQYF. The rearrangement uses TRBV18 and TRBJ2-7, with 10 positions matching TRBD2. The CDR3 is 15 residues long. J lost 5 bases, V lost 2 bases, and 6 bases had no gene match. CDR1 and CDR2 from the germline V gene are KGHSH and LQKENI.

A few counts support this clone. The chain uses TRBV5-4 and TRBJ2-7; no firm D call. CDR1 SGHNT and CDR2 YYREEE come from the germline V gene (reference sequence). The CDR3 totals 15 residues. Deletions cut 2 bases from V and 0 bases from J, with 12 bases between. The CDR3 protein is CASSFDPGSSYEQYF. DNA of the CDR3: TGTGCCAGCAGCTTCGACCCGGGTAGCTCCTACGAGCAGTACTTC.

Here the CDR3 reads CASRGQGAGETQYF. CDR3 sequence (DNA): TGTGCCAGCAGAGGACAGGGGGCGGGAGAGACCCAGTACTTC. The chain carries TRBV6-1 and TRBJ2-5; 11 nucleotides line up with TRBD1. V shed 6 bases, J shed 4 bases, and the junction held 4 bases outside the gene matches. Germline V gene sequence: CDR1 MNHNS, CDR2 SASEGT. The CDR3 extends over 14 amino acids.

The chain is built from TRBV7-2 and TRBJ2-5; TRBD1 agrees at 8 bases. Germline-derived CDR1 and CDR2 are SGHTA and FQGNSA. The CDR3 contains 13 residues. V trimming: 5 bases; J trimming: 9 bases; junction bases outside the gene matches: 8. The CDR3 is CASSRQGSRAQYF. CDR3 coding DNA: TGTGCCAGCAGCCGACAGGGGTCAAGGGCCCAGTACTTC.

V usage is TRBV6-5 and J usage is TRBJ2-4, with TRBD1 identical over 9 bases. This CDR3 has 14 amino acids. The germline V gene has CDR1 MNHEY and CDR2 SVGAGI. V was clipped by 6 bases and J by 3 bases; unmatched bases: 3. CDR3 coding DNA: TGTGCCAGCAGCTTGACAGGGGGCAAAAACATTCAGTACTTC. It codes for CASSLTGGKNIQYF.